Listed below are T cell receptor beta chains from one sample, sequenced in a study of T cells in Graves' hyperthyroidism and ophthalmopathy. TCRdb reanalysed the multiplex PCR reads using MiXCR and keeps one entry per CDR3 protein. The sample holds about 640,000 distinct CDR3 sequences, less than 25% seen once. Material: blood. The receptor source for this set is a man in his thirties or forties with Graves' ophthalmopathy. The CDR3 runs from the conserved cysteine through the conserved F or W. D genes are given only for firm matches.

j_call d_call v_call cdr3_aa
TRBJ1-2 TRBD1 TRBV24-1 CATSASDRGYGYTF
TRBJ1-3 NA TRBV29-1 CSVVERVSLSGNTIYF
TRBJ1-1 NA TRBV11-2 CASSPIDGILGAFF
TRBJ1-4 TRBD1 TRBV7-9 CASSLGGQVGEKLFF
TRBJ1-1 NA TRBV10-2 CASSESVLYTNTEAFF
TRBJ2-5 TRBD2 TRBV29-1 CSVTSKGLAGVDTQYF
TRBJ1-2 NA TRBV5-5 CASSFGGDYGYTF
TRBJ2-7 NA TRBV9 CASSVGDIPYEQYF
TRBJ1-6 TRBD1 TRBV10-3 CAISQGGNSPLHF
TRBJ2-3 TRBD2 TRBV30 CAWRTSGRIGGTDTQYF
TRBJ1-1 NA TRBV9 CASSVGGEPTEAFF
TRBJ1-1 NA TRBV20-1 CSAPIRADTEAFF
TRBJ2-7 TRBD1 TRBV29-1 CSATGGPSPEQYF
TRBJ2-7 TRBD1 TRBV28 CASVDRVVREQYF
TRBJ1-1 NA TRBV10-3 CATASLDRNTEAFF
TRBJ1-5 TRBD1 TRBV20-1 CSAPGQGSQPQHF
TRBJ2-3 TRBD1 TRBV20-1 CSARRQGAGAGRSAYTQYF
TRBJ2-5 NA TRBV6-1 CASSEDQGRETQYF
TRBJ1-1 NA TRBV2 CASSPGYMNTEAFF
TRBJ1-2 NA TRBV20-1 CSASSGFGQGVSHGYTF
TRBJ2-7 NA TRBV28 CASRYDRASDEQYF
TRBJ2-7 NA TRBV7-9 CASSPAEEQYF
TRBJ2-6 NA TRBV30 CAWSKGFSSGANVLTF
TRBJ2-1 TRBD2 TRBV11-2 CASSLDRTSGYNEQFF
TRBJ1-2 NA TRBV20-1 CSAREGTNYGYTF
TRBJ2-7 NA TRBV4-1 CASSQLAISYEQYF
TRBJ2-1 TRBD2 TRBV7-9 CASRGGGLEQFF
TRBJ2-3 NA TRBV28 CASAGSATSTDTQYF
TRBJ1-3 TRBD1 TRBV2 CASGTGGGRNTIYF
TRBJ2-7 TRBD1 TRBV7-6 CASSQTADRSYEQYF
TRBJ1-1 TRBD1 TRBV5-1 CASSDQPGQGKGSEAFF
TRBJ2-3 TRBD2 TRBV2 CASSVDLTSGRGADTQYF
TRBJ1-2 NA TRBV14 CASSQSARANNYGYTF
TRBJ2-1 TRBD2 TRBV6-2/TRBV6-3 CASRREVGKSYNEQFF
TRBJ1-5 TRBD1 TRBV20-1 CSAKQGFNQPQHF
TRBJ2-3 NA TRBV12-5 CASAQGVASPEDTQYF
TRBJ2-5 NA TRBV28 CASSLPGLLSRTQYF
TRBJ2-7 NA TRBV28 CASRRSGQTLYEQYF
TRBJ1-5 NA TRBV6-1 CASSVVSGGSDQPQHF
TRBJ2-7 NA TRBV4-3 CASSPTSSQGLYEQYF
TRBJ1-5 NA TRBV3-1 CASSQEARGNQPQHF
TRBJ1-1 NA TRBV7-9 CASSQTGREAFF
TRBJ2-3 TRBD2 TRBV19 CASHQAGGPPDTQYF
TRBJ1-5 NA TRBV28 CASSWVSNQPQHF
TRBJ2-1 NA TRBV19 CASKLGVNEQFF
TRBJ1-1 TRBD1 TRBV30 CAWGRDGTGFNTEAFF